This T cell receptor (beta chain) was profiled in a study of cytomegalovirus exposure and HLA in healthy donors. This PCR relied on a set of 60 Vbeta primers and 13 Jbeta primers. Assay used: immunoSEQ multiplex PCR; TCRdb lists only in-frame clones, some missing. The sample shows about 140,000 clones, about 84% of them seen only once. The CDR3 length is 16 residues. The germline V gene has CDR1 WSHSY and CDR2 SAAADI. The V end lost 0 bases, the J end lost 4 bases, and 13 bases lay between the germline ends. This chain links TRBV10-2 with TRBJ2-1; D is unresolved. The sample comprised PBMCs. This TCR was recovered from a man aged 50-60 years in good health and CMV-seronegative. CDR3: CASSESRSIPYNEQFF. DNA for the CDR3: TGCGCCAGCAGTGAGTCGAGGAGCATACCTTACAATGAGCAGTTCTTC.